The TCR beta chain under discussion was sequenced for a study of blood T cell repertoires in COVID-19. Study-wide background: Both acute and convalescent COVID-19 samples were obtained from the United States, Italy and Spain. T cells, B-cell-depleted T cells, or PBMCs supplied cDNA or gDNA.

As processed by the authors: Cell counts per sample came from amplifying reference gene primers. Repertoires were generated with immunoSEQ multiplex PCR, while TCRdb's copy carries only in-frame clones and drops some. D and trimming come from the DNA, and the V and J calls and clone size come from that table. The top ten clones hold approximately 21% of a sample with under 200,000 clones, roughly 85% of them seen once. CDR1 and CDR2 (germline): LNHDA, SQIVND (reference sequence). The CDR3 spans 15 residues. Trimming removed 7 bases from V and 7 bases from J, with 20 bases in between. The chain is built from TRBV19 and TRBJ1-5; possibly TRBD1 for D (6 bases). The TCR originated in a man aged 60 to 69 with active or convalescent COVID-19. What was sequenced was peripheral blood. The DNA for the CDR3 is TGTGCCAGTATCACTAGATGGGGGGGCGGGCAGCCCCAGCATTTT. It yields the protein CASITRWGGGQPQHF.